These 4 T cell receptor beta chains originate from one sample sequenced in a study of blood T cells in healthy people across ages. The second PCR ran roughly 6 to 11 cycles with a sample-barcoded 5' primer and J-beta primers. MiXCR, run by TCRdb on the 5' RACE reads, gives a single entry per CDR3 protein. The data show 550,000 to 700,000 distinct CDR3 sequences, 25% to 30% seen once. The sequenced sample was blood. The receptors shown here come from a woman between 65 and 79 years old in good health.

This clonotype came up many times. CDR3 coding DNA: TGTGCCAGCAGTTTGGACAGGGGAGAGACCCAGTACTTC. The encoded protein is CASSLDRGETQYF. This rearrangement joins TRBV12-3 or TRBV12-4 to TRBJ2-5, with TRBD1 matching over 9 bases. The CDR3 contains 13 residues. With V trimmed by 3 bases and J by 4 bases, 0 bases remained unmatched.

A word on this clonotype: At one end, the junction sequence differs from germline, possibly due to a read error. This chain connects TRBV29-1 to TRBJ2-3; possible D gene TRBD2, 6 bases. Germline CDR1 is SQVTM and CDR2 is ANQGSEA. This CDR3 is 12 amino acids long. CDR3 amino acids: CSGAGLADTQYF. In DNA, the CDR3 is TGTAGCGGAGCAGGGTTGGCAGATACGCAGTATTTT.

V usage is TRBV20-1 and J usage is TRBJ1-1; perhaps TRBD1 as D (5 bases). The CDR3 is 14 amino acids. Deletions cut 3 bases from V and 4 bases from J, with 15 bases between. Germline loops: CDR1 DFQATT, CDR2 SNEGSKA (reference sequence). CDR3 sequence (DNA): TGCAGTGCTAGCCCCACAGGTATGAGCACTGAAGCTTTCTTT. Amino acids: CSASPTGMSTEAFF.

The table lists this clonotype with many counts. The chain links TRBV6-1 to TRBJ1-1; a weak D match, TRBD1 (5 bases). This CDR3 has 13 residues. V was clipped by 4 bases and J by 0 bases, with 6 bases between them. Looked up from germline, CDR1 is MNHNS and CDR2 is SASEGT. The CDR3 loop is CASSGDLNTEAFF. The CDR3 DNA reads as TGTGCCAGCAGTGGGGACTTGAACACTGAAGCTTTCTTT.